The 22 T cell receptor beta chains below come from one sample, sequenced in a study of blood T cell repertoires in COVID-19. Measured with immunoSEQ multiplex PCR; TCRdb has only the in-frame clones, and not every one. This sample has roughly 86,000 clones, with about three quarters found just once. The sample was peripheral blood. The receptors shown here come from a man in his fifties who had recovered from COVID-19.

The chain uses TRBV28 and TRBJ1-6; 10 nucleotides match TRBD1. The trim removed 6 bases at V and 0 bases at J, leaving 8 bases unmatched. CDR1 is MDHEN and CDR2 is SYDVKM in the germline V gene. The CDR3 contains 18 residues. In DNA, the CDR3 is TGTGCCAGCAGAGGGACAGGGGCTACGAGCTCCTATAATTCACCCCTCCACTTT. It codes for CASRGTGATSSYNSPLHF.

The chain is built from TRBV5-1 and TRBJ1-1; maybe TRBD1 (5 bases). Trimming stripped 0 bases from V and 3 bases from J, with 9 bases between. The CDR3 spans 14 residues. Germline CDR1 and CDR2: SGHRS and YFSETQ. The CDR3 here is CASSLVQGYTEAFF. The CDR3 DNA is TGCGCCAGCAGCTTGGTTCAGGGCTACACTGAAGCTTTCTTT.

This clone was seen only a few times. The J gene is TRBJ2-3, the V gene TRBV5-1, with D tentatively TRBD1 (5 bases). CDR1 is SGHRS and CDR2 is YFSETQ in the germline V gene. V was shortened by 3 bases and J by 6 bases, with 11 bases between the two germline ends. The length of the CDR3 is 13 residues. The CDR3 region has the DNA TGCGCCAGCAGCTCTTTCCAGGGTGATACGCAGTATTTT. Residues: CASSSFQGDTQYF.

Points on this clone: At the DNA level, this CDR3 is encoded by other sequences in the same sample as well. The chain links TRBV7-2 to TRBJ1-1; D uncertain. Germline-derived CDR1 and CDR2 are SGHTA and FQGNSA. V lost 2 bases and J lost 1, with 5 bases in between. The CDR3 spans 13 residues. CDR3 nucleotides: TGTGCCAGCAGCTTACAGCGGAACACTGAAGCTTTCTTT. The encoded protein is CASSLQRNTEAFF. Variable domain in full (rest from reference TRBV7-2 and TRBJ1-1): GAGVSQSPSNKVTEKGKDVELRCDPISGHTALYWYRQSLGQGLEFLIYFQGNSAPDKSGLPSDRFSAERTGGSVSTLTIQRTQQEDSAVYLCASSLQRNTEAFFGQGTRLTVV.

This clone was seen a handful of times. The chain joins TRBV27 to TRBJ2-2; D remains unclear. Trimming removed 3 bases from V and 2 bases from J, with 10 bases in between. The CDR3 is 15 residues long. Germline CDR1 reads MNHEY; CDR2 reads SMNVEV (reference sequence). The CDR3 nucleotides are TGTGCCAGCAGTTTGAAGACACCCAACACCGGGGAGCTGTTTTTT. Its protein is CASSLKTPNTGELFF.

This chain links TRBV9 with TRBJ1-1, with 7 bases matching TRBD1. The CDR3 length is 15 residues. The V and J ends lost 1 base and 0 bases, in that order; junction bases with no gene match: 3. CDR1 SGDLS and CDR2 YYNGEE come from the germline V gene. As DNA, the CDR3 is TGTGCCAGCAGCGTATACAGGGGCCTGAACACTGAAGCTTTCTTT. Protein product: CASSVYRGLNTEAFF.

This clone was seen just once. The CDR3 DNA is TGCGCCAGCAGCTTGGCGCTAGCGGGATACACAGATACGCAGTATTTT. This sequence encodes CASSLALAGYTDTQYF. V and J are TRBV5-1 and TRBJ2-3; 9 bases agree with TRBD2. With 0 bases clipped from V and 2 bases from J, the junction kept 4 bases outside the gene matches. The CDR3 has 16 residues. Germline CDR1 reads SGHRS; CDR2 reads YFSETQ. Using reference TRBV5-1 and TRBJ2-3 for the parts outside the CDR3, the full variable domain is KAGVTQTPRYLIKTRGQQVTLSCSPISGHRSVSWYQQTPGQGLQFLFEYFSETQRNKGNFPGRFSGRQFSNSRSEMNVSTLELGDSALYLCASSLALAGYTDTQYFGPGTRLTVL.

V usage is TRBV10-3 and J usage is TRBJ1-5; 7 bases are shared with TRBD1. Germline V gene lookup returns CDR1 ENHRY and CDR2 SYGVKD. The V and J ends lost 6 bases and 6 bases, in that order; junction bases with no gene match: 8. This CDR3 spans 14 amino acids. The CDR3 region has the DNA TGTGCCATCAGAGAAGACAGGGATGCTCAGCCCCAGCATTTT. Encoded protein: CAIREDRDAQPQHF.

V and J are TRBV5-6 and TRBJ2-3, with D perhaps matching TRBD1 (6 bases). In germline, CDR1 is SGHDT, CDR2 YYEEEE. This CDR3 comprises 15 residues. V lost 3 bases and J lost 3, with 14 bases in between. The DNA of the CDR3 is TGTGCCAGCAGCTACAGGGAAGGTAGGACAGATACGCAGTATTTT. Its translation: CASSYREGRTDTQYF. Based on the CDR3 plus reference TRBV5-6 and TRBJ2-3, the full variable domain is DAGVTQSPTHLIKTRGQQVTLRCSPKSGHDTVSWYQQALGQGPQFIFQYYEEEERQRGNFPDRFSGHQFPNYSSELNVNALLLGDSALYLCASSYREGRTDTQYFGPGTRLTVL.

V gene TRBV27 combines with J gene TRBJ2-1; 12 bases line up with TRBD2. The germline CDR1 and CDR2 sequences are MNHEY and SMNVEV (reference sequence). J lost 10 bases, V lost 4 bases, and 8 bases had no gene match. This CDR3 is built from 15 residues. The CDR3 DNA is TGTGCCAGCAGTTCCGCCGGGACTAGCGGGCCAGAGCAGTTCTTC. This encodes CASSSAGTSGPEQFF.

The gene calls are TRBV11-2 and TRBJ1-4; tentatively, D is TRBD1 (5 bases). CDR1 and CDR2 (germline): SGHAT, FQNNGV. The V and J ends lost 3 bases and 0 bases respectively, with 8 bases between them. The CDR3 length is 15 residues. For the CDR3, the DNA is TGTGCCAGCAGCTTCCGGGGGTCAACTAATGAAAAACTGTTTTTT. This sequence encodes CASSFRGSTNEKLFF.

The chain carries TRBV6-5 and TRBJ1-3, with a possible D match to TRBD1 (5 bases). The CDR3 covers 16 residues. In germline, CDR1 is MNHEY, CDR2 SVGAGI. V lost 0 bases and J lost 0, with 9 bases in between. The CDR3 sequence is CASSYSTDNSGNTIYF. The CDR3 bases are TGTGCCAGCAGTTACTCGACAGATAACTCTGGAAACACCATATATTTT.

The rearrangement uses TRBV3-1 (or the pseudogene TRBV3-2) and TRBJ1-1; possibly TRBD1 for D (6 bases). CDR1 is LGHDT and CDR2 is YNNKEL in the germline V gene (reference sequence). Trimming stripped 5 bases from V and 2 bases from J, with 12 bases between. CDR3 length equals 14 residues. CDR3 region: CASSGRDTNTEAFF. The CDR3 nucleotides read TGTGCCAGCAGCGGCCGGGACACCAACACTGAAGCTTTCTTT.

For the CDR3, the DNA is TGTGCCAGCTCACCCACAAATAGCGCAGATACGCAGTATTTT. It is translated as CASSPTNSADTQYF. The chain links TRBV18 to TRBJ2-3, with D possibly matching TRBD2 (5 bases). Germline loops: CDR1 KGHSH, CDR2 LQKENI. The ends were cut back, 3 bases at V and 4 bases at J, with 11 bases in the middle. The CDR3 loop spans 14 amino acids.

This sequence joins TRBV5-5 and TRBJ2-5, with D perhaps TRBD1 (6 bases). The CDR3 runs 15 residues. CDR1 and CDR2 (germline): SGHKS, YYEKEE (reference sequence). Trimming stripped 1 base from V and 4 bases from J, with 14 bases between. The CDR3 region is CASSLQDGQRETQYF. The CDR3, as DNA: TGTGCCAGCAGCTTGCAAGATGGACAGAGAGAGACCCAGTACTTC.

This clone has just one count. The V gene is TRBV25-1, the J gene TRBJ2-6, with 12 positions matching TRBD1. Trimming at V came to 7 bases and at J to 3 bases, leaving 7 bases not matched to a gene. Germline V lookup: CDR1 MGHDK, CDR2 SYGVNS. There are 17 residues in the CDR3. This CDR3 is CASTPGQGARGANVLTF. The CDR3 coding sequence is TGTGCCAGCACTCCGGGACAGGGGGCGCGTGGGGCCAACGTCCTGACTTTC. The full variable domain, in which reference TRBV25-1 and TRBJ2-6 provide the parts outside the CDR3, is EADIYQTPRYLVIGTGKKITLECSQTMGHDKMYWYQQDPGMELHLIHYSYGVNSTEKGDLSSESTVSRIRTEHFPLTLESARPSHTSQYLCASTPGQGARGANVLTFGAGSRLTVL.

The chain links TRBV6-6 to TRBJ1-1; D remains unclear. The CDR3 spans 14 residues. The germline gives CDR1 MNHNY, CDR2 SVGAGI (reference sequence). V lost 8 bases, J lost 6 bases, and 19 bases lay in between. The CDR3: CASPKSVGEPEAFF. The CDR3 coding sequence is TGTGCCAGCCCCAAGTCTGTCGGTGAACCTGAAGCTTTCTTT.

This clone was found a few times. The chain carries TRBV4-2 and TRBJ2-3; D not certain. Between the trimmed V and J ends, which lost 1 base and 0 bases, there was a span of 11 bases. Germline V gene data show CDR1 as LGHNA and CDR2 as YNFKEQ. This CDR3 is 16 amino acids long. The CDR3 DNA reads as TGTGCCAGCAGCCAAGGGGCAGACCTTAGCACAGATACGCAGTATTTT. Residues: CASSQGADLSTDTQYF.

The V and J genes are TRBV7-9 and TRBJ2-7; D is unresolved. CDR1 is SEHNR, CDR2 FQNEAQ, per germline (reference sequence). The CDR3 consists of 11 residues. The V end was cut by 3 bases, the J end by 5 bases, with 5 bases between. Here the CDR3 DNA reads TGTGCCAGCAGCTTTTTCGACGAGCAGTACTTC. It translates to CASSFFDEQYF. Combining the CDR3 with reference TRBV7-9 and TRBJ2-7 gives the whole variable domain DTGVSQNPRHKITKRGQNVTFRCDPISEHNRLYWYRQTLGQGPEFLTYFQNEAQLEKSRLLSDRFSAERPKGSFSTLEIQRTEQGDSAMYLCASSFFDEQYFGPGTRLTVT.

The CDR3 DNA follows: TGTGCCAGCAGCCAAGGCGGACTAGCGGGAGTTTACGAGCAGTACTTC. It specifies CASSQGGLAGVYEQYF. This sequence joins TRBV3-1 (or the pseudogene TRBV3-2) and TRBJ2-7; 13 nucleotides agree with TRBD2. The CDR3 extends over 16 amino acids. Germline CDR1 and CDR2: LGHDT and YNNKEL (reference sequence). J lost 4 bases, V lost 1 base, and 4 bases had no gene match.

This clone showed up just a few times. The chain couples TRBV5-5 to TRBJ2-3; 14 bases match TRBD2. Germline trimming cut 6 bases from V and 0 bases from J; bases unmatched to any gene: 12. Germline CDR1 and CDR2: SGHKS and YYEKEE (reference sequence). The CDR3 extends over 19 amino acids. The CDR3 is CASTRTSGGFPASTDTQYF. For the CDR3, the DNA is TGTGCCAGCACCCGGACTAGCGGGGGGTTCCCAGCTAGCACAGATACGCAGTATTTT.

The CDR3 nucleotides are TGTGCCAGCAGTGAAGGCGGGGCCGCAGGGGGGAACACTGAAGCTTTCTTT. Its translation: CASSEGGAAGGNTEAFF. This chain connects TRBV25-1 to TRBJ1-1; 7 nucleotides align to TRBD1. There are 17 residues in the CDR3. Germline assignment: CDR1 MGHDK and CDR2 SYGVNS. V dropped 2 bases and J dropped 1; count of bases not matched to a gene: 10.